This T cell receptor beta chain was recovered during a study of T-cell memory formation after mild COVID-19. This clonotype was seen at least ten times. The junction had 7 bases not matched to a gene; V was cut back by 0 bases and J by 1 base. The germline V gene has CDR1 SQVTM and CDR2 ANQGSEA. The CDR3 has 18 residues. A 5'RACE reaction primed in the constant segment made cDNA libraries of TCR alpha and TCR beta, and these carried sample barcodes and UMIs. In TCRdb, the 5' RACE reads were re-called with MiXCR into one record per CDR3 protein. The table has fewer than 200,000 distinct CDR3 sequences, about a fifth seen once; the top ten hold roughly 23%.

This TCR derives from an adult woman who had mild COVID-19 (a few samples of this study predate the infection). Cell type and time point are not known. The gene calls are TRBV29-1 and TRBJ2-1, with 12 bases matching TRBD2. Material for sequencing was PBMCs or a T cell subset sorted from them (not recorded which). CDR3 sequence (DNA): TGCAGCGTTGAAGATGCTAGCGGGAGGGCCATATCCTACAATGAGCAGTTCTTC. It is translated as CSVEDASGRAISYNEQFF.